This T cell receptor beta chain was obtained from a study of T cell responses to AZD1222 COVID-19 vaccine. General study findings and limits: Donors in the cohort were predominantly white British and more often female, and clonal diversity was possibly underestimated. Baseline serology detected seropositivity in only six or seven AZD1222 recipients.

Generated by immunoSEQ multiplex PCR, the TCRdb table keeps only in-frame clones and is missing some. The table lists roughly 80,000 clones, around 90% of them singletons, with around 8% in the top ten. In regard to this clone: Its antigen is not known.

The CDR3 totals 13 residues. With 5 bases removed from V and 0 bases from J, the gap between germline ends came to 5 bases. CDR1 and CDR2 from the germline V gene are GTSNPN and SVGIG (reference sequence). The clonotype was recovered from an adult who received the AZD1222 COVID-19 vaccine. The chain combines TRBV30 with TRBJ2-6; D call uncertain. Material: peripheral blood, obtained 28 days after the second AZD1222 dose. This CDR3 reads CAWDNSGANVLTF. The CDR3 DNA reads TGTGCCTGGGACAACTCTGGGGCCAACGTCCTGACTTTC.